This T cell receptor (beta chain) was captured in a study of T cell clusters in autoimmune cytopenias. Comment on this clonotype: Its antigen is unidentified.

TRB amplification used around 0.25 ug of peripheral blood genomic DNA. In germline, CDR1 is MDHEN, CDR2 SYDVKM. The CDR3 covers 13 residues. General study results and limits: TRB repertoire shifts in secondary cytopenia and chronic lymphocytic leukemia mostly reflected lymphoma, not autoimmunity.

TRB rearrangements were amplified by touch-down multiplex PCR with mixed TRB-A/B primers. TCRdb re-called the multiplex PCR reads and gives one entry per CDR3 protein, without DNA. The listing records 8,800 or so distinct CDR3 sequences. This TCR was sampled from a human donor with an autoimmune cytopenia or autoimmune hepatitis (not recorded which). The specimen sequenced was peripheral blood. The chain couples TRBV28 to TRBJ1-2; TCRdb reports TRBD1, a call that lacks DNA to check it against. The CDR3 region is CASNFQGGYGYTF.